This T cell receptor (beta chain) was sequenced for a study of radiotherapy plus CTLA-4 blockade in lung cancer. Sequenced by immunoSEQ multiplex PCR; TCRdb stores in-frame clones only, minus some. The sample consists of tens of thousands of clones, less than 75% of them appearing once. This CDR3 is 16 amino acids long. Deletions cut 4 bases from V and 7 bases from J, with 20 bases between. CDR1 and CDR2 (germline): LNHDA, SQIVND (reference sequence). The starting material was peripheral blood, obtained from a patient treated with radiotherapy plus ipilimumab. The clonotype originates from a human donor with non-small cell lung cancer whose response to radiotherapy plus ipilimumab could not be evaluated. The chain recombines TRBV19 with TRBJ1-5, with D possibly matching TRBD1 (5 bases). CDR3 bases: TGTGCCAGTAGTAGGGGCGGGGCAGCCTCATTACAGCCCCAGCATTTT. It encodes CASSRGGAASLQPQHF.